The rows below give T cell receptor beta chains drawn from one sample of a study of blood T cells in healthy people across ages. A single record per CDR3 protein comes from TCRdb applying MiXCR to the 5' RACE reads. Among 700,000 to 950,000 distinct CDR3 sequences listed, about 62% were seen once. Sequenced: blood. The source of these receptors is a man younger than 45 in good health. Both conserved end residues are part of each CDR3. Each record gives: CDR3 length, D gene, J gene, clone size, V gene, CDR3 DNA, CDR3 protein. The D gene is left open where the match is weak. Where a row states a size, it is once, few, many or the class of an expanded clone; other rows omit it.

>13|TRBD2|TRBJ2-1|-|TRBV20-1
TGCAGCACCCCTAGCGGGGGGGTTAATGAGCAGTTATTC
CSTPSGGVNEQLF
>16|-|TRBJ1-5|-|TRBV7-2
TGTGCCAGCAGCTTAGGGTTGGGGCAGGGGCTTCAGCCCCAGCATTTT
CASSLGLGQGLQPQHF
>13|TRBD1|TRBJ2-7|-|TRBV6-1
TGTGCCAGCAGAAAGACAGGGGGCGTCGAGCAGTACTTC
CASRKTGGVEQYF
>15|TRBD2|TRBJ2-3|-|TRBV3-1
TGTGCCAGCAGCCGCCACGGACTAGCATCGGATACGCAGTATTTT
CASSRHGLASDTQYF
>17|TRBD2|TRBJ2-2|-|TRBV7-6
TGCGCCAGCAGCTTACTTGCGGGGGGGCTGATTACCGGGGAGCTGTTTTTT
CASSLLAGGLITGELFF
>16|TRBD2|TRBJ2-3|few|TRBV6-5
TGTGCCAGCAGTTACGGGACTAGCGGGAGCACAGATACGCAGTATTTT
CASSYGTSGSTDTQYF
>16|-|TRBJ2-7|-|TRBV18
TGTGCCAGCTCACCAATCTCGGGGGTGGGCTCCTACGAGCAGTACTTC
CASSPISGVGSYEQYF
>13|-|TRBJ2-7|few|TRBV6-5
TGTGCCAGCAGTCCCGCCGGGCGCTACGAGCAGTACTTC
CASSPAGRYEQYF
>13|-|TRBJ1-2|-|TRBV12-3/TRBV12-4
TGTGCCAGCATCGAAACTGGGGTCGGTGGCTACACCTTC
CASIETGVGGYTF
>15|TRBD2|TRBJ2-5|few|TRBV4-2
TGTGCCAGCAGCCAGGGAGCGGGGGGCGCAGAGACCCAGTACTTC
CASSQGAGGAETQYF
>15|-|TRBJ2-5|-|TRBV28
TGTGCCAGCAGATCAAGGGCAGGGTTAGCGGAGACCCAGTACTTC
CASRSRAGLAETQYF
>16|TRBD1|TRBJ2-5|-|TRBV12-3/TRBV12-4
TGTGCCAGCAGGACCGGGACAGGAGGGTCCAGTGAGACCCAGTACTTC
CASRTGTGGSSETQYF
>14|-|TRBJ2-3|-|TRBV30
TGTGCCTGGAGTCCACCAAGTTGGGCAGGTACGCAGTATTTT
CAWSPPSWAGTQYF